The clone carrying this TCR beta chain was counted only a few times. Its antigen is not identified. A quantitative 5'-RACE method, one with molecular barcodes, was used to make TCR beta libraries. TCRdb analysed the 5' RACE reads with MiXCR anew, one entry per CDR3 protein. The table records over 200,000 distinct CDR3 sequences, 18% of them present only once. CDR3 size: 14 residues. CDR1 and CDR2 from the germline V gene are MDHEN and SYDVKM. V trimming: 6 bases; J trimming: 13 bases; junction bases outside the gene matches: 11. This entry belongs to a study of CD8 T cells in ankylosing spondylitis. Study conclusions and caveats: Disease-linked clones were found to be CD8+ and relatively rare in peripheral blood. In ankylosing spondylitis blood, a motif of about eight highly homologous TCR beta variants appeared characteristic. Prior literature has documented some motif variants in synovial fluid and blood from reactive arthritis. Reports say disease-linked clones showed up significantly more in matched ankylosing spondylitis synovial fluid.

The rearrangement uses TRBV28 and TRBJ1-6; 8 bases match TRBD1. Sample: blood, either unsorted or a sorted T cell fraction (not recorded which). This clonotype was obtained from a male donor with ankylosing spondylitis. The CDR3 DNA reads as TGTGCCAGCAGGTTCGGGACAGGCCCTAGCCCCCTCCACTTT. Protein product: CASRFGTGPSPLHF.